What follows describes a single T cell receptor beta chain. The data originate from a study of blood T cell repertoires in COVID-19. The overall study: From T cells, B-cell-depleted T cells, or PBMCs came the material, which was cDNA or gDNA.

TCRdb's table, derived via immunoSEQ multiplex PCR, lists solely in-frame clones and lacks some. This table holds approximately 400,000 clones, roughly 90% found once. Researchers sorted participants into cohorts using their self-reported clinical history. The receptor's source is a woman between 40 and 55 years old who had been exposed to COVID-19. The material sequenced was PBMCs or T cells enriched from blood (not recorded which).

In DNA form, the CDR3 reads TGTGCCAGCTCACCCACAGGGGTTGTAGCTTTCTTT. Amino acids: CASSPTGVVAFF. The chain joins TRBV18 to TRBJ1-1; the match to TRBD1 covers 7 bases. Per the germline V gene, CDR1 is KGHSH and CDR2 is LQKENI. CDR3 length: 12 residues. V gave up 3 bases and J gave up 10 bases; unmatched junction bases: 5.